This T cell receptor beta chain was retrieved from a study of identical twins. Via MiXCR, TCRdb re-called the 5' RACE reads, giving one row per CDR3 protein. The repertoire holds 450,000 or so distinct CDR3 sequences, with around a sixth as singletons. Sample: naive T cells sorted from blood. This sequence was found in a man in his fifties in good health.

The CDR3 nucleotides are TGTGCCAGTCGCACAGGGGCTAACTATGGCTACACCTTC. It specifies CASRTGANYGYTF. V is TRBV6-2 or TRBV6-3 and J is TRBJ1-2; 7 bases map to TRBD1. The germline V gene encodes CDR1 MNHEY and CDR2 SVGEGT. V trimming: 9 bases; J trimming: 0 bases; junction bases outside the gene matches: 4. The CDR3 has 13 amino acids.